This T cell receptor (beta chain) was sequenced in a study of Ad26.COV2.S vaccination and SARS-CoV-2 variants. Study-wide context: The donor belonged to the COV1001 Ad26.COV2.S trial arm.

Details on this clone: The antigen is unknown.

The germline gives CDR1 MNHEY, CDR2 SVGAGI. CDR3 length: 14 residues. V lost 7 bases and J lost 0, with 13 bases in between. Treatment noted: over 15 received Ad26.COV2.S at low or high dose, single or two shots; about 5 received placebo; per-sample allocation not given. The samples date from day 63 after the first vaccine or placebo injection. Vaccination employed an Ad26 vector expressing the Wuhan-strain SARS-CoV-2 spike. Clones were read by immunoSEQ multiplex PCR, and TCRdb kept only the in-frame ones, dropping some. Seen here are over 300,000 clones, 80% to 90% observed once, and the top ten hold approximately 7%. Findings of the study overall: In TCR breadth and depth analyses, total T cell responses may have been underestimated. Substantial breadth in spike-specific CD8+ and CD4+ T cell responses was reportedly seen after vaccination.

This specimen was peripheral blood, taken in a trial of Ad26.COV2.S vaccine versus placebo. This receptor was obtained from a person aged 18-65 years who received the Ad26.COV2.S COVID-19 vaccine or a placebo. The V call is TRBV6-5, the J call TRBJ2-7; D might be TRBD1 or TRBD2, each matching 6 bases. Here the CDR3 reads CASKRGAFSYEQYF. For the CDR3, the DNA is TGTGCCAGCAAAAGGGGGGCCTTCTCCTACGAGCAGTACTTC.